The 18 T cell receptor beta chains given below trace back to one sample, sequenced in a study of OX40 agonist ivuxolimab in advanced cancers. Data came from immunoSEQ multiplex PCR; TCRdb stores just in-frame clones and leaves some out. The data show tens of thousands of clones, with around 94% seen just once and around a tenth held by the top ten. This specimen consisted of CD4+ or CD8+ T cells sorted from blood, obtained in a trial of the OX40 agonist ivuxolimab. Receptor source: an adult with an advanced solid tumor such as melanoma, head and neck, liver or kidney cancer.

This chain joins TRBV4-3 and TRBJ1-5; unclear D gene. This CDR3 is 16 amino acids long. Germline V CDR1 and CDR2: LGHNA, YSLEER. Trimming shortened V by 1 base and J by 3 bases, and 13 bases separated the two germline ends. The CDR3 loop reads CASSQVVAPSNQPQHF. CDR3 DNA: TGCGCCAGCAGCCAAGTGGTGGCCCCATCCAATCAGCCCCAGCATTTT.

J is TRBJ1-1 and V is TRBV4-3; weak D call: TRBD1 (5 bases). Germline assignment: CDR1 LGHNA and CDR2 YSLEER. V dropped 0 bases and J dropped 3 bases, with 11 bases sitting between them. This CDR3 region has 15 residues. The CDR3 spells CASSQESHRYTEAFF. CDR3 bases: TGCGCCAGCAGCCAAGAATCCCACAGGTACACTGAAGCTTTCTTT.

This clone appeared a single time. The chain employs TRBV7-2 and TRBJ1-1, with D possibly matching TRBD1 (5 bases). CDR1 is SGHTA, CDR2 FQGNSA, per germline. The CDR3 consists of 13 residues. Trimming took off 1 base at V and 6 bases at J, with 9 bases between the two ends. CDR3: CASSLVGDPEAFF. The CDR3 DNA is TGTGCCAGCAGCTTAGTAGGGGATCCTGAAGCTTTCTTT.

This chain joins TRBV9 and TRBJ2-1; 8 bases fit TRBD1. This CDR3 is 15 amino acids long. With V trimmed by 0 bases and J by 1 base, 0 bases remained unmatched. Germline CDR1 and CDR2: SGDLS and YYNGEE. CDR3 in DNA: TGTGCCAGCAGCGTAGGACAGGGGTCCTACAATGAGCAGTTCTTC. Residues: CASSVGQGSYNEQFF.

The chain recombines TRBV19 with TRBJ2-2, with TRBD1 identical over 8 bases. Germline loops: CDR1 LNHDA, CDR2 SQIVND (reference sequence). V lost 7 bases and J lost 4; bases outside the gene matches: 5. CDR3 length: 14 amino acids. CDR3 sequence: CASTPGQGTGELFF. CDR3 DNA sequence: TGTGCCAGTACCCCAGGACAGGGCACCGGGGAGCTGTTTTTT.

The chain carries TRBV10-3 and TRBJ2-3; D uncertain. The CDR3 is 12 residues long. Trimming shortened V by 5 bases and J by 1 base, and 4 bases separated the two germline ends. CDR1 and CDR2 (germline): ENHRY, SYGVKD. CDR3 residues: CAISSGTDTQYF. The CDR3 region has the DNA TGTGCCATCAGTTCCGGCACAGATACGCAGTATTTT.

The J gene is TRBJ2-1, the V gene TRBV19; D call uncertain. Per the germline V gene, CDR1 is LNHDA and CDR2 is SQIVND (reference sequence). Trimming removed 5 bases from V and 8 bases from J, with 13 bases in between. The CDR3 runs 13 residues. The CDR3 reads CASSDGPLYEQFF. The CDR3 DNA reads as TGTGCCAGTAGTGATGGACCCCTTTATGAGCAGTTCTTC.

The J gene is TRBJ2-7, the V gene TRBV5-6; tentatively, D is TRBD1 or TRBD2 (5 bases each). This CDR3 spans 13 amino acids. Germline V gene lookup returns CDR1 SGHDT and CDR2 YYEEEE. The V and J ends lost 4 bases and 6 bases respectively, with 14 bases between them. The CDR3 spells CASSVVARGEQYF. CDR3 coding DNA: TGTGCCAGCAGCGTAGTAGCGAGGGGCGAGCAGTACTTC.

The chain carries TRBV29-1 and TRBJ1-2; D ambiguous. This CDR3 spans 14 amino acids. Germline V gene sequence: CDR1 SQVTM, CDR2 ANQGSEA. Trimming stripped 3 bases from V and 4 bases from J, with 15 bases between. The chain's CDR3 is CSVDASGPTYGYTF. CDR3 DNA sequence: TGCAGCGTTGACGCCTCAGGACCGACCTATGGCTACACCTTC.

The CDR3 region is CASSGGANTGELFF. CDR3 in DNA: TGTGCCAGTAGTGGTGGTGCGAACACCGGGGAGCTGTTTTTT. This chain uses TRBV19 with TRBJ2-2; D is undetermined. Germline CDR1 and CDR2: LNHDA and SQIVND (reference sequence). The CDR3 covers 14 residues. V was cut by 5 bases and J by 0 bases, with 7 bases left in between.

This sequence joins TRBV10-1 and TRBJ1-3; no definite D call. Trimming pared 6 bases from V and 2 bases from J, leaving 11 bases between. The CDR3 is 14 amino acids. Germline V gene sequence: CDR1 WNHNN, CDR2 SYGVQD (reference sequence). CDR3 nucleotide sequence: TGCGCCAGCAGGGAGGCTAGAACTGGAAACACCATATATTTT. Translating it yields CASREARTGNTIYF.

The rearrangement uses TRBV6-4 and TRBJ2-3; D uncertain. Germline V gives CDR1 MRHNA, CDR2 SNTAGT. The CDR3 has 14 residues. Trimming left V 2 bases short and J 2 bases short, with 8 bases between. The CDR3 loop is CASSDQQDTDTQYF. CDR3 DNA sequence: TGTGCCAGCAGTGACCAGCAGGACACAGATACGCAGTATTTT.

V and J are TRBV5-6 and TRBJ2-1; D call uncertain. In germline, CDR1 is SGHDT, CDR2 YYEEEE. Trimming shortened V by 1 base and J by 4 bases, and 12 bases separated the two germline ends. This CDR3 is built from 15 residues. The CDR3 loop is CASSLIRASYNEQFF. The DNA of the CDR3 is TGTGCCAGCAGCTTGATACGGGCTTCTTACAATGAGCAGTTCTTC.

This clone is judged medium-sized (0.01 to 0.1%). The gene calls are TRBV29-1 and TRBJ2-3, with 7 bases matching TRBD1. Losses at the gene ends were 5 bases for V and 0 bases for J; bases not matched to a gene: 14. Germline CDR1 and CDR2: SQVTM and ANQGSEA. The CDR3 extends over 17 amino acids. The CDR3 DNA follows: TGCAGCGTTTTACCTTATTTGACAGGGCCTAGCACAGATACGCAGTATTTT. This gives the protein CSVLPYLTGPSTDTQYF.

The chain carries TRBV7-2 and TRBJ2-2; D unresolved. From germline, CDR1 is SGHTA and CDR2 FQGNSA. V was pared by 6 bases and J by 3 bases, with 14 bases between. This CDR3 contains 15 residues. This chain's CDR3 is CASSPGLYDTGELFF. CDR3 in DNA: TGTGCCAGCAGTCCCGGGCTATACGACACCGGGGAGCTGTTTTTT. Full variable domain (outside the CDR3, taken from reference TRBV7-2 and TRBJ2-2): GAGVSQSPSNKVTEKGKDVELRCDPISGHTALYWYRQSLGQGLEFLIYFQGNSAPDKSGLPSDRFSAERTGGSVSTLTIQRTQQEDSAVYLCASSPGLYDTGELFFGEGSRLTVL.

The rearrangement links TRBV6-5 to TRBJ2-7; 7 bases are a match to TRBD1. CDR1 MNHEY and CDR2 SVGAGI come from the germline V gene. This CDR3 region has 13 residues. J gave up 2 bases and V 4 bases, and 2 bases lay outside the gene matches. The CDR3 loop is CASSSTGAYEQYF. The CDR3 DNA follows: TGTGCCAGCAGTTCTACAGGGGCCTACGAGCAGTACTTC.

The chain couples TRBV27 to TRBJ2-7; D perhaps matches TRBD1 (6 bases). CDR1 MNHEY and CDR2 SMNVEV come from the germline V gene (reference sequence). V was clipped by 2 bases and J by 3 bases, with 11 bases between them. The CDR3 spans 14 residues. CDR3 region: CASSLEGTSYEQYF. The CDR3 DNA follows: TGTGCCAGCAGTTTAGAAGGGACAAGCTACGAGCAGTACTTC.

J is TRBJ2-3 and V is TRBV5-4; 7 nucleotides match TRBD1. V shed 0 bases and J 5 bases; nucleotides not matched to a gene: 6. The CDR3 spans 15 residues. Germline-derived CDR1 and CDR2 are SGHNT and YYREEE (reference sequence). CDR3 sequence (DNA): TGTGCCAGCAGCTTGGCGTCAGGGGGAATAGATACGCAGTATTTT. Translating gives CASSLASGGIDTQYF. The entire variable domain, with the rest obtained from reference TRBV5-4 and TRBJ2-3, is as follows: ETGVTQSPTHLIKTRGQQVTLRCSSQSGHNTVSWYQQALGQGPQFIFQYYREEENGRGNFPPRFSGLQFPNYSSELNVNALELDDSALYLCASSLASGGIDTQYFGPGTRLTVL.